The T cell receptor beta chain under discussion was sequenced for a study of beta chain features in type 1 diabetes. Whole-study context: Patient and healthy donor groups were alike in age, gender and cell yields.

In this sample, this clone turned up a few times. The antigen is unknown. Broader study findings: Across patients, naive, central memory and Treg TCRB repertoires exhibited apparently greater similarity than was observed across healthy donors. Significant though moderate, a shortening of TCRB CDR3s appeared in all four CD4+ subsets of Type 1 diabetes patients.

Expressed TCRB transcripts were sequenced because the entire RNA isolate underwent reverse transcription. Sequencing was performed with immunoSEQ multiplex PCR; in TCRdb, only in-frame clones are kept and a portion is missing. Of more than 300,000 clones in the sample, over 9% were seen once. The receptor comes from a man aged 25-45 years with type 1 diabetes. Sequenced sample: central memory CD4+ T cells from blood.

In DNA, the CDR3 is TGTGCCAGCAGTTTACACCAGCCTCTCAATGAGCAGTTCTTC. It translates to CASSLHQPLNEQFF. V and J are TRBV28 and TRBJ2-1; the D is unclear. From germline, CDR1 is MDHEN and CDR2 SYDVKM. The CDR3 covers 14 residues. V gave up 2 bases and J gave up 6 bases, with 11 bases separating them.